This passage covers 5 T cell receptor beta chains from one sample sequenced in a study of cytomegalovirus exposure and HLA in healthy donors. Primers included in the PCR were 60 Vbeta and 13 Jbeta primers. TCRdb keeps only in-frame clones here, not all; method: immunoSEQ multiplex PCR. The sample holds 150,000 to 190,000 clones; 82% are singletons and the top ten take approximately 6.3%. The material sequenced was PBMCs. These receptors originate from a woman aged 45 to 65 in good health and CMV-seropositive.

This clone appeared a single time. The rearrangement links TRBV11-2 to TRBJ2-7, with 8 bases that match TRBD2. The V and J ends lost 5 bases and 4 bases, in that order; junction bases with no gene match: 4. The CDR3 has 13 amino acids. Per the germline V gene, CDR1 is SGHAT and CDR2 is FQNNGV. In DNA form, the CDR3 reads TGTGCCAGCAGCCTCGGGACTAGTTACGAGCAGTACTTC. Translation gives CASSLGTSYEQYF.

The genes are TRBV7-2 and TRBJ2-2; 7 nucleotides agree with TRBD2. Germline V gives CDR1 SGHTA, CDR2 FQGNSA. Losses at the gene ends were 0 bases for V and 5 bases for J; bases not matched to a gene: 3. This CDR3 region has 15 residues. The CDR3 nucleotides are TGTGCCAGCAGCTTAGCCCGGGGAGGGACCGGGGAGCTGTTTTTT. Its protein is CASSLARGGTGELFF.

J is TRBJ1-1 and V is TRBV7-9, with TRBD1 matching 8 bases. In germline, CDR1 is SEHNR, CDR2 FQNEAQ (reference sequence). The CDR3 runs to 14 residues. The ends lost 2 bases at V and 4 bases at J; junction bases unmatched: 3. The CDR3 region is CASSLLDRGTEAFF. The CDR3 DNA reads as TGTGCCAGCAGCTTACTAGACAGGGGCACTGAAGCTTTCTTT. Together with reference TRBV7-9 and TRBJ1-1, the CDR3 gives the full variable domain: DTGVSQNPRHKITKRGQNVTFRCDPISEHNRLYWYRQTLGQGPEFLTYFQNEAQLEKSRLLSDRFSAERPKGSFSTLEIQRTEQGDSAMYLCASSLLDRGTEAFFGQGTRLTVV.

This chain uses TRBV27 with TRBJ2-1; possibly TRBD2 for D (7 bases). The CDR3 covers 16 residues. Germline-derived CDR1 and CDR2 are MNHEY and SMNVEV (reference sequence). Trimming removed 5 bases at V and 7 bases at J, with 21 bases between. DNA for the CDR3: TGTGCCAGCAGTGGGGCGAGCGCGGGGGCCGGGAATGAGCAGTTCTTC. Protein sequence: CASSGASAGAGNEQFF.

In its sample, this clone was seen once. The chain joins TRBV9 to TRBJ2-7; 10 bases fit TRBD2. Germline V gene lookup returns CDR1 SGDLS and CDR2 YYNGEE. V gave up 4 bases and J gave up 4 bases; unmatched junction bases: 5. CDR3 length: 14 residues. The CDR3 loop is CASSPSGGAYEQYF. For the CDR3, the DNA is TGTGCCAGCAGCCCCAGCGGGGGGGCGTACGAGCAGTACTTC.